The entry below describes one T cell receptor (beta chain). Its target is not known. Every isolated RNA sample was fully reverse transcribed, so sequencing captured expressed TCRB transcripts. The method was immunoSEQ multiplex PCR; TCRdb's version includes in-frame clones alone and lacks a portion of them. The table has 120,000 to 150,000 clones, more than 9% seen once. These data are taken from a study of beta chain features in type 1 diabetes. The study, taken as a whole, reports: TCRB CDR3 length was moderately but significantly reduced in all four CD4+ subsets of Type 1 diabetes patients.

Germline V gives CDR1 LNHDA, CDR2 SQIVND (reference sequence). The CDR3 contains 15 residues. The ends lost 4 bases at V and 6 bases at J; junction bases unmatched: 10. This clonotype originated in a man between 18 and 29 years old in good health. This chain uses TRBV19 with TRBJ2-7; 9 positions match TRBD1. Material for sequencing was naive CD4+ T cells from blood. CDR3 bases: TGTGCCAGTAGTAACCGGGACAGGGTGGTTGGCGAGCAGTACTTC. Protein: CASSNRDRVVGEQYF.